A single sample is the source of the 25 T cell receptor beta chains below, sequenced in a study of blood T cells in healthy people across ages. Then a second PCR, running about 7 to 11 cycles, was carried out with a sample-barcoded 5' primer and a J-beta primer mix. TCRdb reanalysed the 5' RACE reads using MiXCR and keeps one entry per CDR3 protein. The data contain roughly 1.5 million distinct CDR3 sequences, roughly 43% of them seen just once; the ten biggest clones take up about 4.1%. The specimen was blood. These receptors originate from a young woman in good health.

V is TRBV12-3 or TRBV12-4 and J is TRBJ2-5; 9 bases align to TRBD1. Trimming cost V 6 bases and J 0 bases; bases outside gene matches: 8. This CDR3 is 16 amino acids long. CDR3 residues: CASSPGQGMYQETQYF. CDR3 sequence (DNA): TGTGCCAGCAGCCCAGGACAGGGGATGTACCAAGAGACCCAGTACTTC.

This clonotype was recorded at least ten times. CDR3 nucleotide sequence: TGTGCCAGCAGTTACAGGGAAGAGACCCAGTACTTC. Its translation is CASSYREETQYF. The chain combines TRBV6-2 or TRBV6-3 with TRBJ2-5; no reliable D call. The V gene's germline CDR1 is MNHEY and CDR2 SVGEGT. V gave up 2 bases and J gave up 3 bases, with 4 bases separating them. This CDR3 region has 12 residues.

The gene calls are TRBV7-2 and TRBJ1-4, with D uncertain. V lost 6 bases and J 8 bases, leaving 16 bases between the germline ends. Germline V gene data show CDR1 as SGHTA and CDR2 as FQGNSA. The CDR3 sequence is 14 residues long. Here the CDR3 reads CASSTVRSAEKLFF. As DNA, the CDR3 is TGTGCCAGCAGTACAGTCCGGAGTGCCGAAAAACTGTTTTTT.

This clonotype was counted a single time. The chain combines TRBV12-3 or TRBV12-4 with TRBJ2-5; D is perhaps TRBD1 (6 bases). Trimming left V 2 bases short and J 2 bases short, with 12 bases between. The CDR3 runs 15 residues. In nucleotides, the CDR3 is TGTGCCAGCAGTTTATACGCAGGGGCACAAGAGACCCAGTACTTC. Amino acid sequence: CASSLYAGAQETQYF.

This clonotype was observed a few times. The chain recombines TRBV29-1 with TRBJ1-2; 7 positions match TRBD1. Germline-derived CDR1 and CDR2 are SQVTM and ANQGSEA. The CDR3 length is 15 residues. V was clipped by 3 bases and J by 4 bases; unmatched bases: 11. CDR3 in amino acids: CSVEFRDSALYGYTF. DNA for the CDR3: TGCAGCGTTGAGTTCCGGGACAGCGCACTCTATGGCTACACCTTC.

V and J are TRBV30 and TRBJ2-1; D is unresolved. Germline-derived CDR1 and CDR2 are GTSNPN and SVGIG (reference sequence). The V gene lost 2 bases and the J gene lost 9 bases, with 11 bases spanning the gap. The CDR3 extends over 12 amino acids. The CDR3 DNA follows: TGTGCCTGGAGTCGCAAAAGGGCTGAGCAGTTCTTC. This gives the protein CAWSRKRAEQFF.

The chain recombines TRBV15 with TRBJ1-2; D may be TRBD1 (5 bases). This CDR3 is built from 17 residues. CDR1 is LNHNV and CDR2 is YYDKDF in the germline V gene (reference sequence). The germline V and J ends were trimmed by 4 bases and 1 base, with 19 bases remaining between them. CDR3 residues: CATSKEMGQLYNYGYTF. The CDR3 DNA sequence: TGTGCCACCAGCAAGGAGATGGGGCAACTTTATAACTATGGCTACACCTTC.

This clonotype has more than one count but fewer than ten. The CDR3 is CASSWSWGYTF. The DNA for the CDR3 is TGTGCCAGCAGTTGGAGTTGGGGCTACACCTTC. The chain recombines TRBV12-3 or TRBV12-4 with TRBJ1-2; D unclear. V was cut by 4 bases and J by 8 bases, with 8 bases left in between. This CDR3 has 11 amino acids.

Comments on this clonotype: Germline and junction disagree at one end, which may indicate a read error. V gene TRBV25-1 combines with J gene TRBJ1-1; D is unclear. The CDR3 length is 14 residues. The germline V gene encodes CDR1 MGHDK and CDR2 SYGVNS. CDR3 sequence reads: CASSELTRNTEAYF. For the CDR3, the DNA is TGTGCCAGCAGTGAACTCACACGAAACACTGAAGCTTACTTT.

V and J are TRBV9 and TRBJ2-5; D is possibly TRBD2 (6 bases). Per the germline V gene, CDR1 is SGDLS and CDR2 is YYNGEE. V lost 3 bases, J lost 4 bases, and 19 bases lay in between. CDR3 length: 16 residues. CDR3 residues: CASSAAGILVGETQYF. The CDR3 DNA follows: TGTGCCAGCAGCGCGGCGGGGATCCTTGTGGGAGAGACCCAGTACTTC.

This clonotype appeared many times. This chain connects TRBV5-1 to TRBJ2-3, with TRBD1 matching 8 bases. The germline gives CDR1 SGHRS, CDR2 YFSETQ. The CDR3 extends over 15 amino acids. Unmatched junction bases numbered 4, after V lost 0 bases and J lost 4 bases. CDR3 DNA sequence: TGCGCCAGCAGCTTGGAGCAGGGGGCGGCAGATACGCAGTATTTT. It is translated as CASSLEQGAADTQYF.

This clonotype was observed a handful of times. The chain joins TRBV7-9 to TRBJ2-1; the D is unclear. V dropped 5 bases and J dropped 5 bases, with 13 bases sitting between them. This CDR3 has 14 amino acids. CDR1 is SEHNR, CDR2 FQNEAQ, per germline (reference sequence). The DNA of the CDR3 is TGTGCCAGCAGCCCAACCGACGGAGACAATGAGCAGTTCTTC. This encodes CASSPTDGDNEQFF.

The chain links TRBV27 to TRBJ2-1; a weak D match, TRBD1 (5 bases). V lost 7 bases to trimming and J lost 1 base, with 11 bases between them. This CDR3 contains 14 residues. Germline V gene data show CDR1 as MNHEY and CDR2 as SMNVEV (reference sequence). CDR3 coding DNA: TGTGCCAGCAACCCGACAGCTTCCTACAATGAGCAGTTCTTC. Translation: CASNPTASYNEQFF.

The rearrangement uses TRBV5-1 and TRBJ2-3, with D possibly TRBD2 on 5 matching bases. The germline V gene encodes CDR1 SGHRS and CDR2 YFSETQ. The CDR3 sequence is 15 residues long. V was pared by 4 bases and J by 3 bases, with 15 bases between. The CDR3, as DNA: TGCGCCAGCAGCGACGCGGCGAGGGTGACAGATACGCAGTATTTT. Protein: CASSDAARVTDTQYF. The full variable domain, rest sourced from reference TRBV5-1 and TRBJ2-3, is KAGVTQTPRYLIKTRGQQVTLSCSPISGHRSVSWYQQTPGQGLQFLFEYFSETQRNKGNFPGRFSGRQFSNSRSEMNVSTLELGDSALYLCASSDAARVTDTQYFGPGTRLTVL.

This clonotype was counted only a few times. The rearrangement uses TRBV6-2 or TRBV6-3 and TRBJ2-1; a weak D match, TRBD2 (6 bases). V lost 1 base to trimming and J lost 4 bases, with 14 bases between them. The CDR3 is 16 amino acids. Per germline, CDR1 MNHEY and CDR2 SVGEGT. The CDR3 coding sequence is TGTGCCAGCAGTTACTGGGACTTAGCCTTATACAATGAGCAGTTCTTC. Protein sequence: CASSYWDLALYNEQFF.

This clonotype occurred once. The V gene is TRBV20-1, the J gene TRBJ2-1; 10 positions match TRBD2. The CDR3 length is 16 residues. Looked up from germline, CDR1 is DFQATT and CDR2 is SNEGSKA (reference sequence). V lost 0 bases, J lost 4 bases, and 6 bases stayed unmatched. CDR3 sequence reads: CSARDLSSGSYNEQFF. For the CDR3, the DNA is TGCAGTGCTAGAGATCTATCTAGCGGGAGTTACAATGAGCAGTTCTTC.

The V and J genes are TRBV7-8 and TRBJ2-4; TRBD1 matches 9 bases. V lost 4 bases and J lost 13; bases outside the gene matches: 14. The CDR3 is 15 residues long. Germline loops: CDR1 SGHVS, CDR2 FQNEAQ. The CDR3 coding sequence is TGTGCCAGCAGCTCATCACCGGGACAGGGTCAAAAGCAGTACTTC. Its protein is CASSSSPGQGQKQYF. Using reference TRBV7-8 and TRBJ2-4 for the parts outside the CDR3, the full variable domain is GAGVSQSPRYKVAKRGQDVALRCDPISGHVSLFWYQQALGQGPEFLTYFQNEAQLDKSGLPSDRFFAERPEGSVSTLKIQRTQQEDSAVYLCASSSSPGQGQKQYFGAGTRLSVL.

The chain is built from TRBV12-3 or TRBV12-4 and TRBJ2-5; TRBD2 matches at 7 bases. The CDR3 runs 14 residues. The V gene end was trimmed by 6 bases and the J gene end by 2 bases; junction bases not matched to a gene: 6. The CDR3 is CASRPGTIQETQYF. CDR3 nucleotide sequence: TGTGCCAGCAGACCCGGGACTATTCAAGAGACCCAGTACTTC.

This clonotype showed up just a few times. An end of the junction differs from the germline gene, which may be a read error. The gene calls are TRBV7-9 and TRBJ1-3; the D gene is possibly TRBD1 (5 bases). The CDR3 has 14 residues. Germline loops: CDR1 SEHNR, CDR2 FQNEAQ (reference sequence). CDR3 region: CASSPQGSGNTIYF. CDR3 DNA sequence: TGCGCCAGCAGCCCGCAGGGTTCTGGAAACACCATATATTTT. The complete variable domain, with remaining parts taken from reference TRBV7-9 and TRBJ1-3, reads DTGVSQNPRHKITKRGQNVTFRCDPISEHNRLYWYRQTLGQGPEFLTYFQNEAQLEKSRLLSDRFSAERPKGSFSTLEIQRTEQGDSAMYLCASSPQGSGNTIYFGEGSWLTVV.

This clonotype was detected only a few times. The J gene is TRBJ1-2, the V gene TRBV5-1; a possible D gene is TRBD1 (5 bases). The CDR3 loop spans 16 amino acids. Trimming shortened V by 0 bases and J by 7 bases, and 19 bases separated the two germline ends. Germline assignment: CDR1 SGHRS and CDR2 YFSETQ. CDR3 sequence reads: CASSLVFQGPLPGYTF. The DNA for the CDR3 is TGCGCCAGCAGCTTGGTTTTCCAGGGCCCGCTCCCTGGCTACACCTTC.

The CDR3: CASSTHRTIPYGYTF. Here the CDR3 DNA reads TGTGCCAGCAGTACCCACAGGACGATACCCTATGGCTACACCTTC. The rearrangement links TRBV6-5 to TRBJ1-2, with a possible D match to TRBD1 (5 bases). This CDR3 region has 15 residues. Trimming stripped 5 bases from V and 4 bases from J, with 17 bases between. Per the germline V gene, CDR1 is MNHEY and CDR2 is SVGAGI.

The chain has TRBV4-3 and TRBJ1-3, with 7 bases that match TRBD1. V shed 0 bases, J shed 3 bases, and the junction held 5 bases outside the gene matches. CDR3 length: 16 amino acids. CDR1 and CDR2 from the germline V gene are LGHNA and YSLEER. CDR3 nucleotide sequence: TGCGCCAGCAGCCAAGACGAGGGGGCTTTTGGAAACACCATATATTTT. Protein: CASSQDEGAFGNTIYF.

As regards this clonotype: Being one base from a much bigger clone, this may be a read error. The chain joins TRBV7-2 to TRBJ1-2; TRBD1 matches 10 bases. V was clipped by 5 bases and J by 5 bases; unmatched bases: 5. CDR3 length: 14 amino acids. Germline CDR1 and CDR2: SGHTA and FQGNSA. This CDR3 is CASSPWDRGYGYTF. CDR3 in DNA: TGTGCCAGCAGCCCCTGGGACAGGGGATATGGCTACACCTTC. Variable domain in full (rest from reference TRBV7-2 and TRBJ1-2): GAGVSQSPSNKVTEKGKDVELRCDPISGHTALYWYRQSLGQGLEFLIYFQGNSAPDKSGLPSDRFSAERTGGSVSTLTIQRTQQEDSAVYLCASSPWDRGYGYTFGSGTRLTVV.

This clonotype has only one observation. CDR3 nucleotides: TGTGCCAGCAGCTGGGGGCCGGCTAGAAGTCGATACTCCTACGAGCAGTACTTC. Protein sequence: CASSWGPARSRYSYEQYF. This chain uses TRBV6-1 with TRBJ2-7, with D perhaps TRBD1 (6 bases). V lost 6 bases, J lost 0 bases, and 24 bases lay in between. Germline-derived CDR1 and CDR2 are MNHNS and SASEGT. This CDR3 has 18 residues.

This clonotype was counted a few times. The J gene is TRBJ2-3, the V gene TRBV6-2 or TRBV6-3; D uncertain. This CDR3 comprises 16 residues. Trimming took off 2 bases at V and 0 bases at J, with 12 bases between the two ends. The germline gives CDR1 MNHEY, CDR2 SVGEGT. The CDR3 protein is CASSYRRYLSTDTQYF. In DNA form, the CDR3 reads TGTGCCAGCAGTTACCGCAGGTACCTCAGCACAGATACGCAGTATTTT.